These T cell receptor beta chains were read from a single sample in a study of vaccination and CD4 T cells after COVID-19. MiXCR was run by TCRdb on the PCR reads, yielding one entry per CDR3 protein. The top ten hold around 13% of the sample, which has fewer than 20,000 distinct CDR3 sequences, approximately 49% seen once. These receptors lack a known antigen. The sample was CD4+ T cells from blood, cultured in vitro. The source is a human donor who had recovered from COVID-19. CDR3s include the opening cysteine and the closing phenylalanine or tryptophan. The D gene is left open where the match is weak. Clone sizes are given selectively: once, few, many, or a class where the clone is expanded.

clone_size,j_call,d_call,v_call,cdr3_aa,cdr3_nt
few,TRBJ1-2,TRBD1,TRBV7-8,CASSLGDRPYGYTF,TGTGCCAGCAGCTTAGGGGACAGACCCTATGGCTACACCTTC
.,TRBJ1-6,TRBD1,TRBV12-3/TRBV12-4,CASTLGRGLGMWDSPLHF,TGTGCCAGCACCTTAGGGAGGGGGCTCGGGATGTGGGATTCACCCCTCCACTTT
few,TRBJ1-2,.,TRBV20-1,CSARDGGGGDYGYTF,TGCAGTGCTAGAGACGGTGGAGGAGGGGACTATGGCTACACCTTC
once,TRBJ1-1,.,TRBV11-2,CASRARAGATRTEAFF,TGTGCCAGCAGAGCTAGGGCAGGGGCAACGAGGACTGAAGCTTTCTTT
.,TRBJ2-3,TRBD1,TRBV19,CASKPGQGFTDTQYF,TGTGCCAGTAAGCCGGGACAGGGATTCACAGATACGCAGTATTTT
few,TRBJ1-2,.,TRBV28,CASSLQGSYGYTF,TGTGCCAGCAGTTTACAGGGTAGCTATGGCTACACCTTC
.,TRBJ1-6,.,TRBV6-1,CASSPSEPTNSPLHF,TGTGCCAGCAGCCCCTCGGAGCCTACTAATTCACCCCTCCACTTT
few,TRBJ1-5,.,TRBV12-3/TRBV12-4,CASSLSQPQHF,TGTGCCAGCAGTTTAAGCCAGCCCCAGCATTTT
.,TRBJ1-1,.,TRBV11-2,CASSLPAAPEAFF,TGTGCCAGCAGCTTACCGGCGGCCCCTGAAGCTTTCTTT
.,TRBJ1-3,.,TRBV20-1,CSAGQRSGNTIYF,TGCAGTGCCGGACAGCGCTCTGGAAACACCATATATTTT
.,TRBJ1-5,TRBD1,TRBV6-2/TRBV6-3,CASSWGQVSNQPQHF,TGTGCCAGCAGCTGGGGACAGGTAAGCAATCAGCCCCAGCATTTT
.,TRBJ2-3,TRBD2,TRBV4-1,CASSQGLAGGSRDTQYF,TGCGCCAGCAGCCAAGGGCTAGCGGGGGGGAGTCGAGATACGCAGTATTTT
.,TRBJ2-5,.,TRBV24-1,CATSSTGTGATQYF,TGTGCCACCAGCTCCACCGGGACCGGTGCGACCCAGTACTTC
.,TRBJ2-7,.,TRBV27,CASSFGFGRSNEQYF,TGTGCCAGCAGTTTTGGGTTTGGCCGATCGAACGAGCAGTACTTC
.,TRBJ1-1,.,TRBV2,CASSEAVGGATEAFF,TGTGCCAGCAGTGAAGCGGTCGGGGGCGCGACTGAAGCTTTCTTT
few,TRBJ1-2,TRBD1,TRBV7-2,CASSLVTGVNYGYTF,TGTGCCAGCAGCTTAGTTACAGGGGTCAACTATGGCTACACCTTC
.,TRBJ2-2,.,TRBV19,CASSKDSTGELFF,TGTGCCAGTAGTAAAGACAGCACCGGGGAGCTGTTTTTT
few,TRBJ1-2,.,TRBV30,CAWSAETGFYGYTF,TGTGCCTGGAGTGCCGAGACCGGGTTCTATGGCTACACCTTC
.,TRBJ2-7,TRBD2,TRBV2,CASGVGGEAYEQYF,TGTGCCAGCGGGGTGGGAGGGGAGGCCTACGAGCAGTACTTC
.,TRBJ1-5,TRBD1,TRBV19,CASSIGQGDQPQHF,TGTGCCAGTAGTATCGGACAGGGTGATCAGCCCCAGCATTTT
.,TRBJ2-5,.,TRBV10-3,CAISESGTIQETQYF,TGTGCCATCAGTGAGTCCGGGACGATCCAAGAGACCCAGTACTTC
.,TRBJ2-2,.,TRBV18,CASSSDGGELFF,TGTGCCAGCTCAAGCGACGGCGGGGAGCTGTTTTTT
few,TRBJ2-5,.,TRBV6-2/TRBV6-3,CASSLPRGTQYF,TGTGCCAGCAGCCTCCCGAGAGGGACCCAGTACTTC
.,TRBJ1-2,.,TRBV4-1,CASSFRSAGGYGYTF,TGCGCCAGCAGCTTCCGTTCCGCGGGAGGCTATGGCTACACCTTC
.,TRBJ1-5,.,TRBV21-1,CASSKRRQDREVVLNQPQHF,TGTGCCAGCAGCAAACGGAGACAGGACAGGGAGGTAGTCCTCAATCAGCCCCAGCATTTT
.,TRBJ1-2,.,TRBV7-9,CASSVSAYGYTF,TGTGCCAGCAGCGTCAGTGCCTATGGCTACACCTTC
.,TRBJ2-7,.,TRBV27,CASSDGKGAYEQYF,TGTGCCAGCAGTGACGGAAAGGGAGCTTACGAGCAGTACTTC
.,TRBJ1-2,TRBD1,TRBV6-5,CASSTSTGDGYTF,TGTGCCAGCAGTACCTCGACAGGGGATGGCTACACCTTC
.,TRBJ1-2,.,TRBV5-1,CATGRGSGEGYTF,TGCGCCACAGGCAGGGGTTCTGGGGAAGGCTACACCTTC
.,TRBJ2-3,.,TRBV6-2/TRBV6-3,CASSSGTTTDTQYF,TGTGCCAGCAGTTCCGGGACAACCACAGATACGCAGTATTTT
.,TRBJ2-2,.,TRBV28,CASSPSGETGELFF,TGTGCCAGCAGCCCCTCAGGGGAGACCGGGGAGCTGTTTTTT
.,TRBJ2-1,.,TRBV12-3/TRBV12-4,CASSLGAGNLVQFF,TGTGCCAGCAGTTTAGGTGCCGGGAATCTTGTACAGTTCTTC
.,TRBJ1-1,TRBD1,TRBV7-9,CASSLRQGWDTEAFF,TGTGCCAGCAGCCTAAGACAGGGGTGGGACACTGAAGCTTTCTTT
.,TRBJ2-4,TRBD2,TRBV2,CASSALAGGFKNIQYF,TGTGCCAGCAGTGCCCTAGCGGGAGGCTTCAAAAACATTCAGTACTTC
.,TRBJ2-3,.,TRBV11-3,CASSPRRGSDTDTQYF,TGTGCCAGCAGCCCCCGTCGGGGGAGCGACACAGATACGCAGTATTTT
.,TRBJ2-1,TRBD2,TRBV20-1,CSARLLSSGATQLFF,TGCAGTGCTAGATTACTATCCAGCGGGGCCACTCAATTGTTCTTC
.,TRBJ1-3,.,TRBV5-4,CASSLMGGNTIYF,TGTGCCAGCAGCTTGATGGGGGGAAACACCATATATTTT
.,TRBJ2-7,TRBD1,TRBV28,CASTGQGPYEQYF,TGTGCCAGCACGGGACAGGGTCCCTACGAGCAGTACTTC
.,TRBJ2-2,.,TRBV7-9,CASSLGLLTGRLDTGELFF,TGTGCCAGCAGCTTAGGCCTCTTGACAGGGAGGCTGGACACCGGGGAGCTGTTTTTT